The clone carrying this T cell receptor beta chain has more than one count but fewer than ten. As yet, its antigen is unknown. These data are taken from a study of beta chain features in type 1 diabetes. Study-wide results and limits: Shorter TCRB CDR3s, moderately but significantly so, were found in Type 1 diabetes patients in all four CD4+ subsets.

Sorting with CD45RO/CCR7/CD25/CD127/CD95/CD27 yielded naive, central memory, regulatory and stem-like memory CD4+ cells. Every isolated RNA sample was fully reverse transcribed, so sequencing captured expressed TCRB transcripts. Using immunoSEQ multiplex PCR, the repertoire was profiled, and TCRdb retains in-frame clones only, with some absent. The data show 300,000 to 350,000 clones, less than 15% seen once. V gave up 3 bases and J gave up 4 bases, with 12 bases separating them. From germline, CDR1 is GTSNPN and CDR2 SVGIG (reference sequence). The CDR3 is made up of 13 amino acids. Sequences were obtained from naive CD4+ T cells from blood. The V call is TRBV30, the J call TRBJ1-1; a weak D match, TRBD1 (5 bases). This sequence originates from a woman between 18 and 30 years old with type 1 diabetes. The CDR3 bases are TGTGCCTGGAGGGGGCTGGGTGGCACTGAAGCTTTCTTT. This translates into CAWRGLGGTEAFF.